These 6 T cell receptor beta chains originate from one sample sequenced in a study of early T cells in non-severe SARS-CoV-2 infection. TCRdb itself ran the 5' RACE reads through MiXCR, one entry per CDR3 protein. The table has about 68,000 distinct CDR3 sequences, about a tenth seen once. Sequencing was performed on whole blood. Receptors were obtained from an adult who was a healthcare worker with PCR-confirmed SARS-CoV-2 infection or an uninfected control (not recorded which).

J is TRBJ2-3 and V is TRBV6-6; no firm D call. CDR1 MNHNY and CDR2 SVGAGI come from the germline V gene (reference sequence). This CDR3 region has 14 residues. Trimming pared 4 bases from V and 1 base from J, leaving 9 bases between. The chain's CDR3 is CASSFAGGTDTQYF. The CDR3, as DNA: TGTGCCAGCAGTTTCGCAGGAGGCACAGATACGCAGTATTTT.

This clonotype showed up many times. The chain is built from TRBV25-1 and TRBJ2-4, with D perhaps TRBD1 or TRBD2 (5 bases each). V lost 2 bases to trimming and J lost 8 bases, with 10 bases between them. CDR3 length: 13 residues. CDR1 is MGHDK, CDR2 SYGVNS, per germline. CDR3 amino acids: CASSEGGRDIQYF. Written as DNA, the CDR3 is TGTGCCAGCAGTGAAGGGGGAAGGGACATTCAGTACTTC.

The chain couples TRBV2 to TRBJ2-1; 9 bases are shared with TRBD2. Trimming took 6 bases from V and 3 from J; bases not matched to a gene: 6. The CDR3 spans 15 residues. Germline CDR1 is SNHLY and CDR2 is FYNNEI. CDR3 loop: CASRKREDIYNEQFF. Written as DNA, the CDR3 is TGTGCCAGCAGGAAGCGGGAGGATATCTACAATGAGCAGTTCTTC.

The chain links TRBV7-6 to TRBJ2-4; TRBD2 might be the D (6 bases). Trimming shortened V by 5 bases and J by 0 bases, and 11 bases separated the two germline ends. CDR1 is SGHVS and CDR2 is FNYEAQ in the germline V gene. The CDR3 runs to 15 residues. The CDR3 DNA follows: TGTGCCAGCAGCCCGATCGGGGGAGCCAAAAACATTCAGTACTTC. It specifies CASSPIGGAKNIQYF.

This clonotype was observed a handful of times. The chain joins TRBV6-6 to TRBJ2-2, with D tentatively TRBD1 (6 bases). The V gene lost 2 bases and the J gene lost 6 bases, with 10 bases spanning the gap. The CDR3 runs 14 residues. Germline V CDR1 and CDR2: MNHNY, SVGAGI (reference sequence). The DNA of the CDR3 is TGTGCCAGCAGTTACCTAACAGGGTCCGGGGAGCTGTTTTTT. It translates to CASSYLTGSGELFF.

This clonotype appeared a few times. This rearrangement joins TRBV12-3 or TRBV12-4 to TRBJ2-5; the match to TRBD2 covers 10 bases. The CDR3 is 14 residues long. After removal of 8 bases from V and 5 bases from J, the junction contained 8 bases not matched to a gene. The CDR3 nucleotides are TGTGCCAGCCAAGCGGGAGGGGGTCCGGAGACCCAGTACTTC. Protein sequence: CASQAGGGPETQYF.